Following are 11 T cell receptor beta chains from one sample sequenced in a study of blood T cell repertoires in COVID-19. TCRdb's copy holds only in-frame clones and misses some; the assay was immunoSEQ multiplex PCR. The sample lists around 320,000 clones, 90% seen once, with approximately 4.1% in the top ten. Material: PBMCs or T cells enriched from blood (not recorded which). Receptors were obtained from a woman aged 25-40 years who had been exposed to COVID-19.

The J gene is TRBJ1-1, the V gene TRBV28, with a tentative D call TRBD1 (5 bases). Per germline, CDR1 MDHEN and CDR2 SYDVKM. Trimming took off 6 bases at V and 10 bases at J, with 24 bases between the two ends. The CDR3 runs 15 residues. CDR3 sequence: CASSSILQGTDTAFF. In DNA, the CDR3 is TGTGCCAGCAGCTCGATCTTGCAGGGTACAGATACAGCTTTCTTT.

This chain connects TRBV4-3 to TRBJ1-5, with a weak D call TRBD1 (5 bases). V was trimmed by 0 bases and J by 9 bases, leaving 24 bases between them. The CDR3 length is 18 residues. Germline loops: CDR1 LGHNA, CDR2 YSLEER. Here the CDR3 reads CASSQDRLGGRPVRPQHF. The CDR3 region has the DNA TGCGCCAGCAGCCAAGATCGGTTGGGGGGACGCCCTGTGCGGCCCCAGCATTTT.

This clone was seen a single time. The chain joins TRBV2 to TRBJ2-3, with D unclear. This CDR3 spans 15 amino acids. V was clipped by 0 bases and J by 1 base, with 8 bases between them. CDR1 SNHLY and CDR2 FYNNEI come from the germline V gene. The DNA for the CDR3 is TGTGCCAGCAGTGAAGCAACTACGGGCACAGATACGCAGTATTTT. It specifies CASSEATTGTDTQYF. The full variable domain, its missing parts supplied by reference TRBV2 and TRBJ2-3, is EPEVTQTPSHQVTQMGQEVILRCVPISNHLYFYWYRQILGQKVEFLVSFYNNEISEKSEIFDDQFSVERPDGSNFTLKIRSTKLEDSAMYFCASSEATTGTDTQYFGPGTRLTVL.

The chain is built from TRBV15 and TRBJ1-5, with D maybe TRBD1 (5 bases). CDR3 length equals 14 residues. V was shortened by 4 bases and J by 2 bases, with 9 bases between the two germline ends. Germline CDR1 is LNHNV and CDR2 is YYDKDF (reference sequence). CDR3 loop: CATSIRVGNQPQHF. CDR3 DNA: TGTGCCACCAGCATCAGGGTGGGCAATCAGCCCCAGCATTTT.

The CDR3 sequence: CASSQDRRVEAFF. CDR3 sequence (DNA): TGCGCCAGCAGCCAAGATCGACGGGTAGAGGCTTTCTTT. The chain links TRBV4-3 to TRBJ1-1; D is unresolved. CDR3 length equals 13 residues. Trimming stripped 0 bases from V and 11 bases from J, with 13 bases between. The germline V gene has CDR1 LGHNA and CDR2 YSLEER.

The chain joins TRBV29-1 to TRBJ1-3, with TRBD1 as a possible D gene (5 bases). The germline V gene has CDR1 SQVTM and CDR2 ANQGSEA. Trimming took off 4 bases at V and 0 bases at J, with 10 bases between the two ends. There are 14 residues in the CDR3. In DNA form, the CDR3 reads TGCAGCGTTGTCGGCGGGGGCTCTGGAAACACCATATATTTT. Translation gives CSVVGGGSGNTIYF.

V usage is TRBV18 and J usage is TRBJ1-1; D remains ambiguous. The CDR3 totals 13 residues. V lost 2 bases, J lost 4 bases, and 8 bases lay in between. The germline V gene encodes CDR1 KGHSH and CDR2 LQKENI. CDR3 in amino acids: CASSPGLVTEAFF. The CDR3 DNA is TGTGCCAGCTCACCAGGTCTAGTCACTGAAGCTTTCTTT.

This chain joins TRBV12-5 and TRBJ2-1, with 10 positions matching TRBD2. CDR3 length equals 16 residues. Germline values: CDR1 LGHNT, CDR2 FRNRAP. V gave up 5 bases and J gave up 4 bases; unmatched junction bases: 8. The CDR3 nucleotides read TGTGCTAGTGGTAAAGGGAGCGGGGGGGCTTACAATGAGCAGTTCTTC. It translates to CASGKGSGGAYNEQFF.

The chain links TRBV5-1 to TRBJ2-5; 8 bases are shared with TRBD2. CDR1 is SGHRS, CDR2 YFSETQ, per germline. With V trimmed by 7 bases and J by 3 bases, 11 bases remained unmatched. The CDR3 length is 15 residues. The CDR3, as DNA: TGCGCCAGCGGGCAGAGCGGGGGCCCCGAAGAGACCCAGTACTTC. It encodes CASGQSGGPEETQYF.

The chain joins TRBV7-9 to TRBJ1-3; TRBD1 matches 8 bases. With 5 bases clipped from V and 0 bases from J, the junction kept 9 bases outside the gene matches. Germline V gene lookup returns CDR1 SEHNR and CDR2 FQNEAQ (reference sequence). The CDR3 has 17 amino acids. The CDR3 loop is CASSSRQGHSSGNTIYF. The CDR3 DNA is TGTGCCAGCAGCAGCAGACAGGGGCACAGCTCTGGAAACACCATATATTTT.

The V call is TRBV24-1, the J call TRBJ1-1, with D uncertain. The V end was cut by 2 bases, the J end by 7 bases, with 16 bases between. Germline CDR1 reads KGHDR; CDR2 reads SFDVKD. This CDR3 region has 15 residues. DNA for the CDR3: TGTGCCACCAGTGATTCAACTAAAGCGGGCGATGAAGCTTTCTTT. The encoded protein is CATSDSTKAGDEAFF.